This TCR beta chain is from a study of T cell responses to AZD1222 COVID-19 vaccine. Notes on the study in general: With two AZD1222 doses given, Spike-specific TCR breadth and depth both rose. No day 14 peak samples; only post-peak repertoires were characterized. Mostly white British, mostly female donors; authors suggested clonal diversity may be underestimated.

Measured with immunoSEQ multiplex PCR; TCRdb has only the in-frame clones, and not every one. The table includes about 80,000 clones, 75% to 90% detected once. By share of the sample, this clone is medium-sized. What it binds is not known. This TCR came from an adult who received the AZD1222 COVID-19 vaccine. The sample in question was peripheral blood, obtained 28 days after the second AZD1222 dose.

The CDR3 protein is CASSQDTGPQHF. Here the CDR3 DNA reads TGCGCCAGCAGCCAAGATACGGGGCCCCAGCATTTT. The chain combines TRBV4-3 with TRBJ1-5; D ambiguous. Trimming took off 0 bases at V and 9 bases at J, with 6 bases between the two ends. The CDR3 is 12 amino acids. Germline-derived CDR1 and CDR2 are LGHNA and YSLEER.